Described below is a single TCR beta chain sequence and its context. Its antigen is unidentified. TCRdb's table, derived via immunoSEQ multiplex PCR, lists solely in-frame clones and lacks some. The sample has about 6,800 clones; 76% are singletons. Every one of the patients relapsed after autologous stem cell transplantation (brentuximab vedotin exposure was variable). When best responses were assessed, they were complete response, partial response or progressive disease. The record originates from a study of PD-1 blockade in classical Hodgkin lymphoma. Points from the study as a whole: A reduction in baseline TCR diversity was reportedly seen in newly diagnosed patients relative to healthy donors. Complete responders showed a baseline diversity that resembled the diversity of newly diagnosed patients.

J was trimmed by 6 bases and V by 5 bases; bases with no gene match: 5. The CDR3 runs to 12 residues. CDR1 SGHRS and CDR2 YFSETQ come from the germline V gene. The TCR comes from a human donor with classical Hodgkin lymphoma. V is TRBV5-1 and J is TRBJ2-7; 7 bases match TRBD1. The source material was peripheral blood mononuclear cells (PBMCs), sampled before the second cycle of nivolumab. This CDR3 is CASSSYRGEQYF. The CDR3 coding sequence is TGCGCCAGCAGTTCTTACAGGGGCGAGCAGTACTTC.